One T cell receptor beta chain is described in this entry. This entry is derived from a study of cytomegalovirus exposure and HLA in healthy donors. The PCR ran on 60 Vbeta and 13 Jbeta primers. Profiled with immunoSEQ multiplex PCR; TCRdb holds only in-frame clones, not every one. Here the sample spans about 180,000 clones, 79% being singletons. V lost 6 bases and J 1 base, leaving 11 bases between the germline ends. Germline V lookup: CDR1 SGHVS, CDR2 FNYEAQ. This CDR3 contains 14 residues. The chain has TRBV7-6 and TRBJ2-3; D is ambiguous. The sample taken for sequencing was PBMCs. This sequence originates from a woman in her 40s in good health and CMV-seronegative. The CDR3 DNA sequence: TGTGCCAGCAGGCCCGTTACGGGCACAGATACGCAGTATTTT. Its translation is CASRPVTGTDTQYF.